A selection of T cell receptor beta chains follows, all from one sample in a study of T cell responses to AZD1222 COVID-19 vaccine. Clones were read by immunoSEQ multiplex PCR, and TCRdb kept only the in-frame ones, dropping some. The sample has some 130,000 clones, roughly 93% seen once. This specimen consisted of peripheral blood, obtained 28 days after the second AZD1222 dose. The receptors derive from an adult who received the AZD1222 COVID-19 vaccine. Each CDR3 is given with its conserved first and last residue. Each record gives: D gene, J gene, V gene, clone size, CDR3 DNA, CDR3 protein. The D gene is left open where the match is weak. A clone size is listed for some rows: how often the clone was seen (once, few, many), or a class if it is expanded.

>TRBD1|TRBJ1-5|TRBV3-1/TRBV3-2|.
TGTGCCAGCAGCCACTCGGGACAGGACCTAGGTCAGCCCCAGCATTTT
CASSHSGQDLGQPQHF
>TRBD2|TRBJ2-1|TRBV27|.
TGTGCCAGCAGCGTAGCGGGGCCCTACAATGAGCAGTTCTTC
CASSVAGPYNEQFF
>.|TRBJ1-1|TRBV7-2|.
TGTGCCAGCAGCTTAGTCCCAATATGGGGTAACACTGAAGCTTTCTTT
CASSLVPIWGNTEAFF
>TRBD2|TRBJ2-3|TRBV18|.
TGTGCCAGCTCACCACCGAGCGGCGGGGGGGCGCCAGATACGCAGTATTTT
CASSPPSGGGAPDTQYF
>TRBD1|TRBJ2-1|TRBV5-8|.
TGTGCCAGCAGCTTGGGGGACAGGTACAATGAGCAGTTCTTC
CASSLGDRYNEQFF
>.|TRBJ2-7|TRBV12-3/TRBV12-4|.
TGTGCCAGCAGCACAACAGGGTACTACGAGCAGTACTTC
CASSTTGYYEQYF
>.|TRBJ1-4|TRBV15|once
TGTGCCACCAGCAGAGATGAATCCGGGACAGAAAAACTGTTTTTT
CATSRDESGTEKLFF
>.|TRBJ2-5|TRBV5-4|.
TGTGCCAGCAGCTTATACCGGGCCCAAGGGCGAGAGACCCAGTACTTC
CASSLYRAQGRETQYF
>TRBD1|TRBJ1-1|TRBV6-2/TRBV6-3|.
TGTGCCAGCAGCCCTTTAGACAGGGGGGTAAACACTGAAGCTTTCTTT
CASSPLDRGVNTEAFF
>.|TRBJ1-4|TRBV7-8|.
TGTGCCAGCAGCCCAGCGAATGGTTTAAAACTGTTTTTT
CASSPANGLKLFF
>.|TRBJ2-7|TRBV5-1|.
TGCGCCAGCGCGATGTCGGACGGCTACGAGCAGTACTTC
CASAMSDGYEQYF
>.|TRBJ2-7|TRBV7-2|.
TGTGCCAGCAGCTCAACCCCTGGCAGCGCCTACGAGCAGTACTTC
CASSSTPGSAYEQYF
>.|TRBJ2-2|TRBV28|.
TGTGCCAGCCCCGCTTCGAACACCGGGGAGCTGTTTTTT
CASPASNTGELFF
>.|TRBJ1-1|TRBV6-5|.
TGTGCCAGCAGTCTTTACAGTCAGAACACTGAAGCTTTCTTT
CASSLYSQNTEAFF
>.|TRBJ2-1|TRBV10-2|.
TGCGCCAGCAGTGAGTTTGAGGGGTCATACAATGAGCAGTTCTTC
CASSEFEGSYNEQFF
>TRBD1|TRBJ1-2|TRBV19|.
TGTGCCAGTAGTACCGGGACAGCAAGAGAAGGCTACACCTTC
CASSTGTAREGYTF
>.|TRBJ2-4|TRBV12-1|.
TGTGCCAGCAGCCACGAGTGGACAGGGGTATTACCACTAGCCAAAAACATTCAGTACTTC
CASSHEWTGVLPLAKNIQYF
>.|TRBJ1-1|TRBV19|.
TGTGCCAGTAGCCTCCCGAGGAAAGCTTTCTTT
CASSLPRKAFF
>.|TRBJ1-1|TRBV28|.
TGTGCCAGCAGTCCCGGCTCCGGGATGCAGACTGAAGCTTTCTTT
CASSPGSGMQTEAFF
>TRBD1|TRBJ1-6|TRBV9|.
TGTGCCAGCAGCGCAGGGGAGGGACAGGGAATTCCCCTCCACTTT
CASSAGEGQGIPLHF
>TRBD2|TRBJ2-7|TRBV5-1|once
TGCGCCAGCAGCTTACTTCGGACTAGCGGGGGGCCTCAGTACTTC
CASSLLRTSGGPQYF
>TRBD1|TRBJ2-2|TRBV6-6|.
TGTGCCAGCAGTTCCAGGGGGCTGCACAACACCGGGGAGCTGTTTTTT
CASSSRGLHNTGELFF
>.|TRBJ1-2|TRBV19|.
TGTGCCAGTAGTTATGAGGGTGCTCGGGGCTACACCTTC
CASSYEGARGYTF
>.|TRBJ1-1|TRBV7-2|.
TGTGCCAGCACCCCGCACGGCTTCATGAACACTGAAGCTTTCTTT
CASTPHGFMNTEAFF
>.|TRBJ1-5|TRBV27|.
TGTGCCAGCAGCCGGGACCGTTATAGCAATCAGCCCCAGCATTTT
CASSRDRYSNQPQHF
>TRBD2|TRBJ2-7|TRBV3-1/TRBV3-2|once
TGTGCCAGCAGCCAAGGGTCGACTAGCGGGGTACACGAGCAGTACTTC
CASSQGSTSGVHEQYF
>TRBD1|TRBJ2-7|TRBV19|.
TGTGCCAGTATGATAGGGACAGGGGCCTACGAGCAGTACTTC
CASMIGTGAYEQYF